Reported below is one T cell receptor beta chain. What it recognizes is unknown. This CDR3 has 16 amino acids. V lost 4 bases and J lost 8; bases outside the gene matches: 11. Per the germline V gene, CDR1 is SGHRS and CDR2 is YFSETQ. This sample is drawn from a study of a mutant IDH1 vaccine in newly diagnosed glioma. Study-level background: Patients previously underwent radiotherapy, temozolomide, or both, and most underwent both.

Study results and caveats: Evidence of vaccine-induced immune responses was documented in about 93% of patients. Seemingly, top peripheral T cell clonotype changes bore no relation to pseudoprogression.

Sequencing used immunoSEQ multiplex PCR; TCRdb keeps in-frame clones, though not all of them. The sample has 85,000 to 100,000 clones, over 75% seen once; the top ten hold around 7%. Specified time point: baseline, week 1 (first vaccination visit). Specified treatment: pre-vaccination baseline after standard-of-care therapy. Donor tumors were new WHO grade 3 or 4 IDH1-mutant, ATRX-lost astrocytomas. The sequence was obtained from a man aged 40-50 years with glioma. This sequence joins TRBV5-1 and TRBJ2-3, with TRBD2 matching 12 bases. Sample: PBMCs, taken from a glioma patient treated with radiotherapy, temozolomide or both. CDR3 nucleotides: TGCGCCAGCAGCCCGACTAGCGGGAGTGCGGATGGTACGCAGTATTTT. Protein product: CASSPTSGSADGTQYF.